Listed below are T cell receptor beta chains from one sample, sequenced in a study of CD8 T cell repertoires and HIV-1 epitope variants. For these receptors, no antigen is known. TCRdb's table, derived via immunoSEQ multiplex PCR, lists solely in-frame clones and lacks some. This sample yields about 7,300 clones, of which roughly 67% are seen a single time; roughly 42% belongs to the top ten. What was sequenced was cultured CD8+ T cells derived from PBMCs. The origin of the receptors is a male donor with HIV. The CDR3 runs from the conserved cysteine through the conserved F or W. The D gene is left open where the match is weak. Clone size, where shown, is once, few, many, or a class for clones that have expanded.

size	V	D	J	DNA	CDR3
few	TRBV5-1	NA	TRBJ2-3	TGCGCCAGCAGCTTGAGGCTCGGGACAGATACGCAGTATTTT	CASSLRLGTDTQYF
NA	TRBV28	NA	TRBJ2-7	TGTGCCAGCAGTTTATTGTCGACAGCCTCCTACGAGCAGTACTTC	CASSLLSTASYEQYF
few	TRBV6-4	NA	TRBJ1-2	TGTGCCAGCAGTGTCGAGCCGGGACAAAGCTATGGCTACACCTTC	CASSVEPGQSYGYTF
NA	TRBV5-1	NA	TRBJ1-5	TGCGCCAGCAGCCCACAGGGAAGGGATCAGCCCCAGCATTTT	CASSPQGRDQPQHF
once	TRBV30	NA	TRBJ1-1	TGTGCCTGGAGTGTCGGGGTTGGTATAGTTGAAGCTTTCTTT	CAWSVGVGIVEAFF
NA	TRBV5-4	NA	TRBJ1-6	TGTGCCAGCAGCTTGGGTGCGGTTTCACCCCTCCACTTT	CASSLGAVSPLHF
once	TRBV7-3	NA	TRBJ2-1	TGTGCCAGCAGCTTAGATAGCTCCTACAATGAGCAGTTCTTC	CASSLDSSYNEQFF
NA	TRBV4-3	NA	TRBJ1-1	TGCGCCAGCAGCCAAGAAGACAGTAACACTGAAGCTTTCTTT	CASSQEDSNTEAFF
few	TRBV27	NA	TRBJ2-3	TGTGCCAGCAGTTTTAGCCCGGGTGGCACAGATACGCAGTATTTT	CASSFSPGGTDTQYF
NA	TRBV7-6	NA	TRBJ2-5	TGTGCCAGCAGCCAGAGGACAGCTCAAGAGACCCAGTACTTC	CASSQRTAQETQYF
NA	TRBV11-1	TRBD1	TRBJ2-7	TGTGCCAGCAGCTTACAGGGGGCCTACGAGCAGTACTTC	CASSLQGAYEQYF
NA	TRBV7-9	NA	TRBJ2-5	TGTGCCAGCAGCTTTCGGGAGACCCAGTACTTC	CASSFRETQYF
NA	TRBV6-6	NA	TRBJ2-1	TGTGCCAGCAGTTCCCGGGACTCGGATGAGCAGTTCTTC	CASSSRDSDEQFF
NA	TRBV11-3	TRBD1	TRBJ1-1	TGTGCCAGCAGCGGCCCGGGACAGGAGCCTGAAGCTTTCTTT	CASSGPGQEPEAFF
NA	TRBV5-4	TRBD1	TRBJ2-1	TGTGCCAGCAGACCAGGACAGGGAACATTTAATGAGCAGTTCTTC	CASRPGQGTFNEQFF
NA	TRBV5-4	NA	TRBJ1-2	TGTGCCAGCAGCTTGAGAGGGGACTATGGCTACACCTTC	CASSLRGDYGYTF
NA	TRBV5-6	TRBD1	TRBJ1-1	TGTGCCAGCAGTTCCCCCGGGACAGGGGTGATTTCCACTGAAGCTTTCTTT	CASSSPGTGVISTEAFF
NA	TRBV19	NA	TRBJ1-5	TGTGCCAGTAGTATTCCGGGGGACAATCAGCCCCAGCATTTT	CASSIPGDNQPQHF
NA	TRBV11-2	TRBD2	TRBJ2-7	TGTGCCAGCAGCTTAGATTCCGCGGGAGGGGAAGTTTACGAGCAGTACTTC	CASSLDSAGGEVYEQYF
NA	TRBV5-6	NA	TRBJ1-6	TGTGCCAGCAGCTTGCGTGCGGGCAATCCCATGCCCTATAATTCACCCCTCCACTTT	CASSLRAGNPMPYNSPLHF
NA	TRBV30	NA	TRBJ2-7	TGTGCCTGGAGTATCTCGCGGGGGCTCTACGAGCAGTACTTC	CAWSISRGLYEQYF
few	TRBV7-9	TRBD1	TRBJ2-2	TGTGCCAGCAGCTTAGATGGACAGGGTACCGGGGAGCTGTTTTTT	CASSLDGQGTGELFF
once	TRBV10-1	NA	TRBJ2-7	TGCGCCAGCAGTGAGTCTATCCAGGGTCGATACGAGCAGTACTTC	CASSESIQGRYEQYF
few	TRBV6-5	TRBD1	TRBJ1-5	TGTGCCACATCAGGGGGCGTTCGCAATCAGCCCCAGCATTTT	CATSGGVRNQPQHF
NA	TRBV7-7	TRBD2	TRBJ2-1	TGTGCTAGCAGCTCCGGGACTAGCGGGAGATCGTCCTACAATGAGCAGTTCTTC	CASSSGTSGRSSYNEQFF
NA	TRBV4-3	TRBD2	TRBJ2-7	TGCGCCAGCAGCCTGGGACTAGCGGGGGCCTACGAGCAGTACTTC	CASSLGLAGAYEQYF
NA	TRBV28	NA	TRBJ1-1	TGTGCCAGCAGTTTCCAGGGGAACACTGAAGCTTTCTTT	CASSFQGNTEAFF
NA	TRBV30	NA	TRBJ2-3	TGTGCCTGGAGTGTACGGGAAGGGCCGGGCACAGATACGCAGTATTTT	CAWSVREGPGTDTQYF
NA	TRBV5-4	TRBD2	TRBJ2-5	TGTGCCAGCAGCGATGGGACTAACCAAGAGACCCAGTACTTC	CASSDGTNQETQYF
NA	TRBV7-9	NA	TRBJ2-1	TGTGCCAGCAGCTTAGATCCGGATGAGCAGTTCTTC	CASSLDPDEQFF
few	TRBV5-6	NA	TRBJ1-2	TGTGCCAGCAGCTTGGGGCAGGGGCTGATACGCTACACCTTC	CASSLGQGLIRYTF
NA	TRBV6-5	NA	TRBJ2-7	TGTGCCAGCAGTTACTCGAGAGGGGCTTCCAGGGGAGAGCAGTACTTC	CASSYSRGASRGEQYF
few	TRBV27	NA	TRBJ2-3	TGTGCCAGCAGAACCTGGACAGATACGCAGTATTTT	CASRTWTDTQYF
few	TRBV7-2	TRBD2	TRBJ2-7	TGTGCCAGCAGTATTCTAGCGGGAGGGCACGAGCAGTACTTC	CASSILAGGHEQYF
NA	TRBV27	NA	TRBJ2-3	TGTGCCAGCAGTTTATCGTCGAGGGCAGATACGCAGTATTTT	CASSLSSRADTQYF
NA	TRBV5-1	TRBD1	TRBJ2-2	TGCGCCAGCAGCGGGGGACAGGGGACCGGGGAGCTGTTTTTT	CASSGGQGTGELFF
NA	TRBV6-5	NA	TRBJ1-1	TGTGCCAGCAGTTACGGGGGTGGCACTGAAGCTTTCTTT	CASSYGGGTEAFF
once	TRBV27	TRBD1	TRBJ2-7	TGTGCCAGCAGTTATTCGACAGGGACCCACGAGCAGTACTTC	CASSYSTGTHEQYF
once	TRBV5-6	TRBD2	TRBJ2-3	TGTGCCAGCAGCTTGGTACGCGGGGGGGCCGGTTATTTT	CASSLVRGGAGYF
NA	TRBV7-6	NA	TRBJ2-1	TGTGCCAGCAGCTTGTTCGGCGGGGTCTCCTACAATGAGCAGTTCTTC	CASSLFGGVSYNEQFF
NA	TRBV5-6	TRBD1	TRBJ1-1	TGTGCCAGCAGCTCAAAGGCGACAGGGGCGCACGGCGGAACCACTGAAGCTTTCTTT	CASSSKATGAHGGTTEAFF